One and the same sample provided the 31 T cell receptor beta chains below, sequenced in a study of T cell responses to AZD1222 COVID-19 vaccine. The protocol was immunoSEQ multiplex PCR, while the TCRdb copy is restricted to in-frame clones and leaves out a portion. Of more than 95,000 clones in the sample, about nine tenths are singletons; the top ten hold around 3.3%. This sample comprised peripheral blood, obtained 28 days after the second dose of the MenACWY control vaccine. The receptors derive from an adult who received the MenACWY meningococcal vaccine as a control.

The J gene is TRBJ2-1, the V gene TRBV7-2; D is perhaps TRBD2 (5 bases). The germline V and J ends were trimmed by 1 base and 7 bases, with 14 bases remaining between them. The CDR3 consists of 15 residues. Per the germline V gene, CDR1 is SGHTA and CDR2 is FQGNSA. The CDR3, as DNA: TGTGCCAGCAGCTTAGAACCTCCTAGGAGGAATGAGCAGTTCTTC. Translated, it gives CASSLEPPRRNEQFF.

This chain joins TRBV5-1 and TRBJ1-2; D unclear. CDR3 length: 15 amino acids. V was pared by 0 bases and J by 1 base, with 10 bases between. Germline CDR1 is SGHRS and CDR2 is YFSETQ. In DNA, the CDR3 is TGCGCCAGCAGCTTGGGGCCAACTCGTAACTATGGCTACACCTTC. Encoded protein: CASSLGPTRNYGYTF.

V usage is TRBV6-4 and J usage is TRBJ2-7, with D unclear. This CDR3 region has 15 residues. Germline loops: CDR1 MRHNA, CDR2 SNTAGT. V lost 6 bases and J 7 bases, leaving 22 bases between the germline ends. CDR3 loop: CASSAPLTPRWEQYF. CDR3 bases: TGTGCCAGCAGCGCTCCCTTAACTCCCCGGTGGGAGCAGTACTTC.

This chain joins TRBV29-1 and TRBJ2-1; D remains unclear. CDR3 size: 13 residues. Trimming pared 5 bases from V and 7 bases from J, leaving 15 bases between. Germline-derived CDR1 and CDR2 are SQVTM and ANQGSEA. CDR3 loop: CSVRPGPSNEQFF. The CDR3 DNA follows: TGCAGCGTTCGACCCGGACCCTCGAATGAGCAGTTCTTC.

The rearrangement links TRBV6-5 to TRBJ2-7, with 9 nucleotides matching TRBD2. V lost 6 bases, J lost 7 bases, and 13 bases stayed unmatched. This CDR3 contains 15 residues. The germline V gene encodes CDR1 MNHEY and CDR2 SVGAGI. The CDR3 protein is CASRGAGGASHEQYF. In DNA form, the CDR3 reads TGTGCCAGCAGGGGAGCGGGGGGCGCTTCTCATGAGCAGTACTTC.

The CDR3 bases are TGTGCCAGCAGCGTAGATGGCGGCAGGACCTACGAGCAGTACTTC. Translation gives CASSVDGGRTYEQYF. The chain employs TRBV9 and TRBJ2-7; D gene ambiguous. The CDR3 spans 15 residues. Trimming shortened V by 0 bases and J by 2 bases, and 12 bases separated the two germline ends. The germline gives CDR1 SGDLS, CDR2 YYNGEE.

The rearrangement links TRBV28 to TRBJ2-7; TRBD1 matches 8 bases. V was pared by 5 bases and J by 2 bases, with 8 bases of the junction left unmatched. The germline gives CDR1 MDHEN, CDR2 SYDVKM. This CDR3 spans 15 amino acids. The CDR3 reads CASSVGTGGPYEQYF. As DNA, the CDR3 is TGTGCCAGCAGTGTCGGGACAGGAGGGCCCTACGAGCAGTACTTC.

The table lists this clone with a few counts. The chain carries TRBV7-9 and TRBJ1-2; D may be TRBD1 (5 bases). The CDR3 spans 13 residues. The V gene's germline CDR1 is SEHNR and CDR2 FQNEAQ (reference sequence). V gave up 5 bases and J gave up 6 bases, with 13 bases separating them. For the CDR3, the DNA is TGTGCCAGCAGCCCACGGGGGTTCGATGGCTACACCTTC. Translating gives CASSPRGFDGYTF.

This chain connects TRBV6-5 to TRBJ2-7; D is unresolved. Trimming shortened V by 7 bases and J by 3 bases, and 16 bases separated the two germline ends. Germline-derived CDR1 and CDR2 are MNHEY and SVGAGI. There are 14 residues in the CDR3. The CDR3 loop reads CASTLSAGNYEQYF. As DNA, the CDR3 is TGTGCCAGCACACTGTCCGCAGGAAACTACGAGCAGTACTTC.

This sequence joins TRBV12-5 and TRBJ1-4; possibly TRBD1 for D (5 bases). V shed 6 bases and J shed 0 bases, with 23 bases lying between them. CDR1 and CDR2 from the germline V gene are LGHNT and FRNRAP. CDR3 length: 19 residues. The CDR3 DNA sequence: TGTGCTAGTGGCATCCCCGGGGGGAGAAAGACTGCAACTAATGAAAAACTGTTTTTT. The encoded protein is CASGIPGGRKTATNEKLFF.

The CDR3 nucleotides are TGTGCCAGCAGTCTCGGACTAGCGGGGGAGGATGAGCAGTTCTTC. Translated, it gives CASSLGLAGEDEQFF. The chain carries TRBV2 and TRBJ2-1, with 13 bases that match TRBD2. This CDR3 contains 15 residues. The germline CDR1 and CDR2 sequences are SNHLY and FYNNEI. V dropped 5 bases and J dropped 8; count of bases not matched to a gene: 6.

CDR3 loop: CASSQEGWGAVTEAFF. CDR3 DNA sequence: TGCGCCAGCAGCCAAGAAGGTTGGGGGGCTGTCACTGAAGCTTTCTTT. The gene calls are TRBV4-1 and TRBJ1-1; TRBD1 is a possible D gene (6 bases). The CDR3 is made up of 16 amino acids. CDR1 is MGHRA and CDR2 is YSYEKL in the germline V gene. Trimming took 0 bases from V and 4 from J, leaving 15 bases between them.

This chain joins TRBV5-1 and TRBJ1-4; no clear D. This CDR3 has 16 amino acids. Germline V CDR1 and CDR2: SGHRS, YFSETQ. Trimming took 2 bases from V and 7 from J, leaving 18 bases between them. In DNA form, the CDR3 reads TGCGCCAGCAGCTTCTCCTCTCAGGCGGGGTCTGAAAAACTGTTTTTT. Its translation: CASSFSSQAGSEKLFF.

The CDR3 bases are TGTGCCAGTAGTTTCCGGGGGCAGTTTACTAACTATGGCTACACCTTC. Translating gives CASSFRGQFTNYGYTF. The chain recombines TRBV19 with TRBJ1-2; tentatively, D is TRBD1 (6 bases). V lost 5 bases and J lost 0, with 16 bases in between. This CDR3 is 16 amino acids long. Per the germline V gene, CDR1 is LNHDA and CDR2 is SQIVND (reference sequence).

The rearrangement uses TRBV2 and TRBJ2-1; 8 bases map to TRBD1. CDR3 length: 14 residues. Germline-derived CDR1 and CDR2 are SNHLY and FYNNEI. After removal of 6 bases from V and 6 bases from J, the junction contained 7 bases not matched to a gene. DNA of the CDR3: TGTGCCAGCAGAATGGAGACAGGGGTCAATGAGCAGTTCTTC. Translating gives CASRMETGVNEQFF.

The CDR3 region is CASSQEARTVYYGYTF. The CDR3 DNA reads TGCGCCAGCAGCCAAGAAGCAAGAACAGTCTACTATGGCTACACCTTC. V gene TRBV4-3 combines with J gene TRBJ1-2; no firm D call. V lost 0 bases and J lost 3, with 14 bases in between. The germline CDR1 and CDR2 sequences are LGHNA and YSLEER. CDR3 size: 16 residues.

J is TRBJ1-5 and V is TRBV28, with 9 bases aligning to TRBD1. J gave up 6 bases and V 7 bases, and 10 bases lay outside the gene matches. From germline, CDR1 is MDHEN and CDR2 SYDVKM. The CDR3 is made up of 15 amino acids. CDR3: CASNPGTGRFQPQHF. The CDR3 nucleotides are TGTGCCAGCAACCCCGGGACAGGGAGGTTTCAGCCCCAGCATTTT.

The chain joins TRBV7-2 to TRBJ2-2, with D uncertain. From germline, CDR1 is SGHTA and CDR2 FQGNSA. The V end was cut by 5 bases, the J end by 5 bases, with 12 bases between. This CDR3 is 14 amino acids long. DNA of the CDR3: TGTGCCAGCAGCCAACTGGTGAGGACCGGGGAGCTGTTTTTT. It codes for CASSQLVRTGELFF. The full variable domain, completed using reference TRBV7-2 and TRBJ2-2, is GAGVSQSPSNKVTEKGKDVELRCDPISGHTALYWYRQSLGQGLEFLIYFQGNSAPDKSGLPSDRFSAERTGGSVSTLTIQRTQQEDSAVYLCASSQLVRTGELFFGEGSRLTVL.

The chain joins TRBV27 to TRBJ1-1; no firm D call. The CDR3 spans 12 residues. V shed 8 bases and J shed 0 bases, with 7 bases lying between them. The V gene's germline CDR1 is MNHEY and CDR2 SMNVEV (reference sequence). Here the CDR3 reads CASGRMNTEAFF. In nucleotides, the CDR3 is TGTGCCAGCGGCCGAATGAACACTGAAGCTTTCTTT.

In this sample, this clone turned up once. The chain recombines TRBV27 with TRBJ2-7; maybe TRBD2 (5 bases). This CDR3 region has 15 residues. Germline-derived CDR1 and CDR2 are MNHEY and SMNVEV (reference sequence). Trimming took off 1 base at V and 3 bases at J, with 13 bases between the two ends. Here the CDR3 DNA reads TGTGCCAGCAGTTTATTCTCCTCCGGGAACTACGAGCAGTACTTC. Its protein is CASSLFSSGNYEQYF.

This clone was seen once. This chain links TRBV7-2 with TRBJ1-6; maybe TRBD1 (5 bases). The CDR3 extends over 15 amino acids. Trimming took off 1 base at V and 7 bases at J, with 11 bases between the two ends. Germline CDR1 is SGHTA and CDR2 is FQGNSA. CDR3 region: CASSLGLAGNSPLHF. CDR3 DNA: TGTGCCAGCAGCTTAGGTTTGGCAGGGAATTCACCCCTCCACTTT.

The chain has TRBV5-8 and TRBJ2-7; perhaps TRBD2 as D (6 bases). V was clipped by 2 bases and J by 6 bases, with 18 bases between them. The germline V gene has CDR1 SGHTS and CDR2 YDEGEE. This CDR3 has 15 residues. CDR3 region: CASSFVGFRRAEQYF. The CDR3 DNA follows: TGTGCCAGCAGCTTTGTAGGGTTCCGGAGGGCCGAGCAGTACTTC.

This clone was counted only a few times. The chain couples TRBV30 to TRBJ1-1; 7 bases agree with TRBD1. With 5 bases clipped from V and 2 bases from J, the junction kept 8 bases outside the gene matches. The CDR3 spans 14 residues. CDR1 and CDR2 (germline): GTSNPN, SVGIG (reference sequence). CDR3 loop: CAWRRGDRNTEAFF. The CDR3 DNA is TGTGCCTGGCGACGAGGGGACAGAAACACTGAAGCTTTCTTT.

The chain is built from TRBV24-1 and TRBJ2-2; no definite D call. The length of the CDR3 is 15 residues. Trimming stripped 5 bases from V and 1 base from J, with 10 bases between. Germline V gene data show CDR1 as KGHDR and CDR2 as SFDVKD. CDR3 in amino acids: CATSGILGNTGELFF. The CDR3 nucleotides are TGTGCCACCAGTGGCATCCTGGGGAACACCGGGGAGCTGTTTTTT.

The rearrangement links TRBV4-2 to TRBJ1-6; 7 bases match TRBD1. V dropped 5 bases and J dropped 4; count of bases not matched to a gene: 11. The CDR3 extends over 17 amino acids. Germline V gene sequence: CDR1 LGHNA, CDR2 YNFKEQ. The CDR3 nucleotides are TGTGCCAGCAGCTTCGAAGCCGGGACAGAGTATAATTCACCCCTCCACTTT. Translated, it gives CASSFEAGTEYNSPLHF.

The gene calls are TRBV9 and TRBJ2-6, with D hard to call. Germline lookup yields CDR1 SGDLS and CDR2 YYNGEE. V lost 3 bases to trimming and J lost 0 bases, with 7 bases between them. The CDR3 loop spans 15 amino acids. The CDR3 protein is CASSGQVSGANVLTF. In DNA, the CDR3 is TGTGCCAGCAGCGGGCAGGTCTCTGGGGCCAACGTCCTGACTTTC.

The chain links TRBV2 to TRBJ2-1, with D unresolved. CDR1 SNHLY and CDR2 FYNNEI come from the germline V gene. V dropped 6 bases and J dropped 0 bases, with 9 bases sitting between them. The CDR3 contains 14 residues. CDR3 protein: CASRQLSSYNEQFF. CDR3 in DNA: TGTGCCAGCAGACAGCTTAGCTCCTACAATGAGCAGTTCTTC.

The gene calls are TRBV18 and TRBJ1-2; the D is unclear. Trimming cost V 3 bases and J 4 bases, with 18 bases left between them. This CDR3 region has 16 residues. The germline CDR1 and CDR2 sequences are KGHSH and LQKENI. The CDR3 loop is CASSPSEGPKPYGYTF. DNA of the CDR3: TGTGCCAGCTCACCCTCCGAAGGGCCCAAACCCTATGGCTACACCTTC.

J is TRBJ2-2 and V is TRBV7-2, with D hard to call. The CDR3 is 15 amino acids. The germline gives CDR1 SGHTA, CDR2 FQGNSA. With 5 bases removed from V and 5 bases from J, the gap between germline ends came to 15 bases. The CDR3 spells CASSPRGPSTGELFF. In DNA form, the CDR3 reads TGTGCCAGCAGCCCTAGAGGTCCCTCGACCGGGGAGCTGTTTTTT. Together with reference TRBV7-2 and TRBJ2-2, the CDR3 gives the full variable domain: GAGVSQSPSNKVTEKGKDVELRCDPISGHTALYWYRQSLGQGLEFLIYFQGNSAPDKSGLPSDRFSAERTGGSVSTLTIQRTQQEDSAVYLCASSPRGPSTGELFFGEGSRLTVL.

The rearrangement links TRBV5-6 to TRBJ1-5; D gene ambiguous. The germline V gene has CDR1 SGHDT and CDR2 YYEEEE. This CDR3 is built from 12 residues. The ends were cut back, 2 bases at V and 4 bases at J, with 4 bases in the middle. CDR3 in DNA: TGTGCCAGCAGCTTTCTTAATCAGCCCCAGCATTTT. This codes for CASSFLNQPQHF.

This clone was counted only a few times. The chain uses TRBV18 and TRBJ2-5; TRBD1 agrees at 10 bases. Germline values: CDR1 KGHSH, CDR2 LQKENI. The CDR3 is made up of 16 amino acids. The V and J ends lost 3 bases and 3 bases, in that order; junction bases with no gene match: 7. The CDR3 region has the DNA TGTGCCAGCTCACCGAACTCCGGGACAGGGGAAGAGACCCAGTACTTC. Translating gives CASSPNSGTGEETQYF.